A single T cell receptor beta chain is shown here with its context. Its cognate antigen is unknown. The naive gate required viable CD3+CD4+ or CD3+CD8+ cells with CCR7+CD45RA+CD45RO-CD95-CD27+CD28+ phenotype. The entry originates in a study of T cells after posttransplantation cyclophosphamide. Study results and caveats: Skin or GI-infiltrating T cells shared few TRB sequences with blood.

Libraries were prepared by immunoSEQ multiplex PCR; TCRdb keeps only in-frame clonotypes and omits some of them. The sample lists about 11,000 clones; roughly 96% were seen once. This CDR3 is 13 amino acids long. Trimming took 4 bases from V and 1 from J, leaving 9 bases between them. CDR1 is SGHNT and CDR2 is YYREEE in the germline V gene (reference sequence). The chain is built from TRBV5-4 and TRBJ2-7; D may be TRBD1 (6 bases). The clonotype comes from a young man in good health and a related stem cell transplant donor. The specimen sequenced was naive CD8+ T cells sorted from PBMCs. The CDR3 bases are TGTGCCAGCAGCATAGGACAGTCCTACGAGCAGTACTTC. It specifies CASSIGQSYEQYF.